This entry features one TCR beta chain sequence. Its antigen is as yet unknown. In the original analysis: Out-of-frame sequences were removed, leaving 2 million to 2.5 million distinct TCRbeta sequences. The assay was immunoSEQ multiplex PCR, and TCRdb's table has in-frame clones only and misses some. The DNA was the basis for D and trimming; V, J and clone size are from that table. The sample consists of 45,000 to 65,000 clones, over 70% of them appearing once. This sample stems from a study of memory CD4+ T cells and cytomegalovirus serostatus. About the research overall: This sample comes from healthy Belgian adults, 9 CMV seropositive, approximately 22 seronegative. General observations from the study: Of 164 reported CMV TCRbeta sequences, 67 were found in memory CD4+ repertoires.

Single viable CD3+CD4+CD8-CD45RO+ cells were sorted as the memory CD4+ T cells. Donors' CMV status reflects serum IgG against pp150, pp28, p38, p52. This TCR derives from an adult in good health and CMV-seropositive. Sequencing input: memory CD4+ T cells from blood.

The CDR3 DNA is TGTGCCAGCTCACCACCCTTTGGGGGACGGAATAATTCACCCCTCCACTTT. It yields the protein CASSPPFGGRNNSPLHF. This chain links TRBV18 with TRBJ1-6; D is possibly TRBD1 (5 bases). The CDR3 loop spans 17 amino acids. Germline V gene lookup returns CDR1 KGHSH and CDR2 LQKENI. Trimming removed 0 bases at V and 5 bases at J, with 14 bases between.